This T cell receptor beta chain is drawn from a study of T cell responses to AZD1222 COVID-19 vaccine. Study information: Combined were second doses at about 4 or about 12 weeks.

The CDR3 covers 13 residues. V lost 4 bases, J lost 5 bases, and 10 bases lay in between. CDR1 and CDR2 (germline): MRHNA, SNTAGT. Broader study findings: Donors were chiefly white British, with a greater number of females, and clonal diversity was perhaps underestimated. Spike as a whole was targeted by vaccine-associated CD4 TCRs, dominant at 160-218 and 743-854. Repertoires were sampled only after the peak T cell response.

Comment on this clone: No antigen is known for it.

The repertoire was sequenced with immunoSEQ multiplex PCR; TCRdb's copy has only in-frame clones and lacks some. The sample records 85,000 to 120,000 clones, 90% being singletons. The TCR sequence derives from an adult in good health. The V gene is TRBV6-4, the J gene TRBJ2-3, with D perhaps TRBD1 (6 bases). The specimen was peripheral blood, collected on day 0 of AZD1222 vaccination. CDR3 residues: CASSVIGGDTQYF. CDR3 coding DNA: TGTGCCAGCAGTGTGATAGGGGGAGATACGCAGTATTTT.